Listed here is a single T cell receptor (beta chain). Its antigen remains unknown. This specimen belongs to a study of T cell responses to AZD1222 COVID-19 vaccine. Here immunoSEQ multiplex PCR was the method, and the copy in TCRdb shows in-frame clones only, minus some. The sample contains about 180,000 clones, 87% of which appear only once. Whole-study findings and limits: Baseline seropositivity occurred in only a handful of AZD1222 recipients.

Source: peripheral blood, taken on day 0 of AZD1222 vaccination. The sequence was obtained from an adult in good health.

CDR3 bases: TGTGCCAGCTCACCACCGGTCTCCTATAATTCACCCCTCCACTTT. It translates to CASSPPVSYNSPLHF. V usage is TRBV18 and J usage is TRBJ1-6; D is ambiguous. V was shortened by 0 bases and J by 0 bases, with 3 bases between the two germline ends. Germline V gene lookup returns CDR1 KGHSH and CDR2 LQKENI. This CDR3 has 15 residues.